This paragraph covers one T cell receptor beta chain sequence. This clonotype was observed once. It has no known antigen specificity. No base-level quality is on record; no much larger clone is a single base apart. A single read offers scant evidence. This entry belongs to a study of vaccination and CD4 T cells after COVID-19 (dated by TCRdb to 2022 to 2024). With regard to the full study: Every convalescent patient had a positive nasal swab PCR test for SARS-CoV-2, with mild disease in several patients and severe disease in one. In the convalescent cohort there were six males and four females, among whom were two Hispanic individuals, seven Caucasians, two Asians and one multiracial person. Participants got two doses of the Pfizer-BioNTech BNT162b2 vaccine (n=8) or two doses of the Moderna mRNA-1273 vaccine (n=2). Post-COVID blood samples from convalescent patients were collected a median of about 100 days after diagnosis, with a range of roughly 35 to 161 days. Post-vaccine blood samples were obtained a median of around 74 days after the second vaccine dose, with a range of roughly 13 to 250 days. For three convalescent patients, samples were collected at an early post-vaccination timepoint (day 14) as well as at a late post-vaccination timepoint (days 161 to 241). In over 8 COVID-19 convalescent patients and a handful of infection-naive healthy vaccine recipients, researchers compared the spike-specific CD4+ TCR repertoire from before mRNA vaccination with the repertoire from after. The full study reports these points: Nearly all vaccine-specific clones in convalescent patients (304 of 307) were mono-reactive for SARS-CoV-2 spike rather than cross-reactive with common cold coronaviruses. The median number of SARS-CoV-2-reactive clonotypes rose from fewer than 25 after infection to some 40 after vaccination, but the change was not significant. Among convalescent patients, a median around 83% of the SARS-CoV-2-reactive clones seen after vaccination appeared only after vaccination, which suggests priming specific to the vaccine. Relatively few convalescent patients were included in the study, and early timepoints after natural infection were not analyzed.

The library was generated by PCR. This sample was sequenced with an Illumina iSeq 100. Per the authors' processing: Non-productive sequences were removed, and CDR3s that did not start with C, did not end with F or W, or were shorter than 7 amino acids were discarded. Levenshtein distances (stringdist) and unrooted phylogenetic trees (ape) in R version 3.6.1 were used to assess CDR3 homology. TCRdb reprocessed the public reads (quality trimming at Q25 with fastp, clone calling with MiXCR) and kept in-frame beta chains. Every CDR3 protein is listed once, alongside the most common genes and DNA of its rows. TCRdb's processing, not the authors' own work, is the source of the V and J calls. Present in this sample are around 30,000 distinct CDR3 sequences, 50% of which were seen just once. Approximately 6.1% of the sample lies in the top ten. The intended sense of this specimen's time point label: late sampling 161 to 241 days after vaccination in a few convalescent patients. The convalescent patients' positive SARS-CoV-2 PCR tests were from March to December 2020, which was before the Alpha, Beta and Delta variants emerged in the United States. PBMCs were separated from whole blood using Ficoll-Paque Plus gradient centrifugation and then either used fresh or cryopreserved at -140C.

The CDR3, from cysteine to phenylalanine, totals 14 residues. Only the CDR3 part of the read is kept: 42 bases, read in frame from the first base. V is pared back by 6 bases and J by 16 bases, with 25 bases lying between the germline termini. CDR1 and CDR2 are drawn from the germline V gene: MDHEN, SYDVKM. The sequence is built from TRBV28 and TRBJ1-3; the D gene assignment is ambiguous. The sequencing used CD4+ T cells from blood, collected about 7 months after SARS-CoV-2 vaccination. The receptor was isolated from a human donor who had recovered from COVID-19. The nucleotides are TGTGCCAGCAGCCCCCCCGGGGTTATACGTCCTGGGTATTTT. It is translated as CASSPPGVIRPGYF.